This TCR beta chain is from a study of blood T cell repertoires in COVID-19. On the study more broadly: Acute and convalescent COVID-19 specimens originated in the United States, Italy and Spain. T cells, B-cell-depleted T cells, or PBMCs provided the cDNA or gDNA that served as material.

Trimming cost V 0 bases and J 6 bases, with 10 bases left between them. The V gene's germline CDR1 is KGHSH and CDR2 LQKENI. This CDR3 contains 14 residues. Methods used by the authors: Nucleated cell number was recorded as an estimate derived from reference gene primer amplification. The repertoire was sequenced with immunoSEQ multiplex PCR; TCRdb's copy has only in-frame clones and lacks some. D and trimming come from the DNA, and the V and J calls and clone size come from that table. The sample has 80,000 or so clones; around 81% are singletons. The clonotype comes from a man older than 75 with acute or convalescent COVID-19. J is TRBJ2-3 and V is TRBV18; no clear D gene. Material: peripheral blood. CDR3 residues: CASSPPEFRDTQYF. The CDR3 coding sequence is TGTGCCAGCTCACCACCCGAGTTCAGGGATACGCAGTATTTT.